This T cell receptor beta chain was captured by sequencing in a study of blood T cells in healthy people across ages. Study findings and constraints: Investigators viewed diversity estimates from one million T cells as underestimates, the study reported.

This CDR3 is built from 14 residues. Germline V gives CDR1 SEHNR, CDR2 FQNEAQ (reference sequence). With 6 bases clipped from V and 13 bases from J, the junction kept 15 bases outside the gene matches. The use of a sample-barcoded 5' primer and a J-beta primer mix characterized a second PCR of about 7 to 12 cycles. Each CDR3 protein gets one entry after TCRdb re-called the 5' RACE reads with MiXCR. This sample has 1,800,000 or so distinct CDR3 sequences; about 39% occur once, and the top ten carry around 23%. On this clonotype itself: Its antigen is as yet unknown.

The TCR comes from a human donor in good health. The specimen sequenced was blood. This chain connects TRBV7-9 to TRBJ2-1; 7 bases are a match to TRBD2. The CDR3: CASRSVGRQETQFF. The CDR3 nucleotides are TGTGCCAGCAGGTCCGTCGGGAGGCAAGAGACCCAGTTCTTC.